Here is one TCR beta chain with its context. Antigen: not known. A read error may account for a junction end that differs from germline. The data were taken from a study of breast tumors, draining lymph nodes, adjacent tissues. Findings of the study overall: Luminal-like breast cancer showed significantly higher tumor–nontumor repertoire similarity than basal-like. Tumors had less TCR diversity than lymph nodes, more than nontumor tissue. That most tumor T cells come from lymph nodes remained unproven. Data fit most tumor T cells coming from lymph node, expanding in tumor.

TCRdb recomputed calls from the multiplex PCR reads with MiXCR, one row per CDR3 protein. The sample carries 15,000 to 20,000 distinct CDR3 sequences, 55% to 75% recorded once. Germline assignment: CDR1 SGHRS and CDR2 YFSETQ. The CDR3 totals 18 residues. This chain joins TRBV5-1 and TRBJ2-3, with 10 bases matching TRBD2. The material sequenced was tumor-adjacent breast tissue. The clonotype comes from a female donor with breast cancer. Some clones in this sample may be carry-over from other donors' samples. The CDR3: CASSLGLAGGRGADTQYF. The CDR3 region has the DNA TGTGCCAGCAGCTTGGGGTTAGCGGGGGGACGGGGCGCAGATACGCAGTATTTT. Full variable domain (rest looked up from reference TRBV5-1 and TRBJ2-3): KAGVTQTPRYLIKTRGQQVTLSCSPISGHRSVSWYQQTPGQGLQFLFEYFSETQRNKGNFPGRFSGRQFSNSRSEMNVSTLELGDSALYLCASSLGLAGGRGADTQYFGPGTRLTVL.